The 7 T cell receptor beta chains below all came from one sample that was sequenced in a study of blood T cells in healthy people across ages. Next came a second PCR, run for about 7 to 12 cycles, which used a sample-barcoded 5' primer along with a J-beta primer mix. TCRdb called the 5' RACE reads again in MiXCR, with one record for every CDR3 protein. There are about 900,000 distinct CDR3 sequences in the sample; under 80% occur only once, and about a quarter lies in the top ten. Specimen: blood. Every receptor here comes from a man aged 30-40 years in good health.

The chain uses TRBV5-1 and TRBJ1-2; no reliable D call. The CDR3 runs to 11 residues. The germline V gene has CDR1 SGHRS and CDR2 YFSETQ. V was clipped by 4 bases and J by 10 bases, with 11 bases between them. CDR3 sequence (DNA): TGCGCCAGCAGCCCCGGCGGGGTCTACACCTTC. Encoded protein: CASSPGGVYTF.

The CDR3, as DNA: TGTGCCAGCACGTTCCGGGGTCATCAGGGGGCGTCCTACAATGAGCAGTTCTTC. Its translation: CASTFRGHQGASYNEQFF. The chain uses TRBV6-2 or TRBV6-3 and TRBJ2-1, with 8 bases that match TRBD1. Per germline, CDR1 MNHEY and CDR2 SVGEGT. V was pared by 7 bases and J by 1 base, with 15 bases of the junction left unmatched. The CDR3 runs to 18 residues.

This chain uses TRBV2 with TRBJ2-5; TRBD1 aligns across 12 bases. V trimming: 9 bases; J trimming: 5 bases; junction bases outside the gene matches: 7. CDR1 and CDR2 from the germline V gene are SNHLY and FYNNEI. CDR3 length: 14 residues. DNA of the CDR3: TGTGCCAGTACCGGGACAGGGGGCCGGGAGACCCAGTACTTC. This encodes CASTGTGGRETQYF.

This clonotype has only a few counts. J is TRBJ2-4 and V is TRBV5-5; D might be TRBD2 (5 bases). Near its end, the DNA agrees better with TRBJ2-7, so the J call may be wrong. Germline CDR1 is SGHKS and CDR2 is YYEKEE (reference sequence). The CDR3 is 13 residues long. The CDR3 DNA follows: TGTGCCAGCAGCTTGGAGGGAGTCTACGAGCAGTACTTC. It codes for CASSLEGVYEQYF.

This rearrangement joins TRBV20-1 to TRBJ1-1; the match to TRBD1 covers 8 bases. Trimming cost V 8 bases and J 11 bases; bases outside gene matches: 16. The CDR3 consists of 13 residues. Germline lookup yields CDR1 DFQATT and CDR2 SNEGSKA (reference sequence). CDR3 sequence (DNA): TGCAGTACACCAACGACAGGGGCGAGGAAGGCTTTCTTT. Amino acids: CSTPTTGARKAFF.

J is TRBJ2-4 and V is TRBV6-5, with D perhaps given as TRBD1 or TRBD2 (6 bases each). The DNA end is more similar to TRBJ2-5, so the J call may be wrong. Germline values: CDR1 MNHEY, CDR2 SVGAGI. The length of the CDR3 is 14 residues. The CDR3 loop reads CASTRRGTQETQYF. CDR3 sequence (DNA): TGTGCCAGCACTAGGAGGGGGACCCAAGAGACCCAGTACTTC.

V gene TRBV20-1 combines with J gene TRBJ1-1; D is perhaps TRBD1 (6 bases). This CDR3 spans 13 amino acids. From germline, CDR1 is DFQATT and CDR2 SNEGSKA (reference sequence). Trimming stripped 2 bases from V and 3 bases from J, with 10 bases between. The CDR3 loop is CSARKGGDTEAFF. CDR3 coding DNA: TGCAGTGCTAGAAAGGGGGGCGACACTGAAGCTTTCTTT.